This T cell receptor beta chain was identified in a study of radiotherapy plus CTLA-4 blockade in lung cancer (dated by TCRdb to about 2018). Some background on the complete study: Objective responses occurred in 18% of enrolled patients, and under 40% achieved disease control. Broad study findings and their caveats: After treatment with radiotherapy and ipilimumab, TCR clones that originated in tumors expanded in peripheral blood. The strongest predictors of response, as reported, were early dynamic changes in blood T cell clones along with a rise in serum interferon-beta after radiation.

From cysteine to phenylalanine, the CDR3 is 13 amino acids long. Left in the record is the CDR3 DNA by itself, 39 bases read in frame from the first base. Per the germline V gene (reference sequence), LNHNV is the CDR1 and YYDKDF is the CDR2. Trimming accounts for 0 bases at V and 15 bases at J, while the number of junction bases matched to no gene is 8. This clone was counted a single time. Its antigen target is currently unknown. Within one base of it there is no much larger clone, and no base qualities were kept. The library relied on the immunoSEQ multiplex PCR assay. TCRdb retrieved this table from immuneACCESS and kept in-frame rearrangements only. Not all clones are present; in checked studies, unresolved V genes account for under half, and no reason is known for the remainder. The sample table shows roughly 90,000 clones, and around 83% are seen once. The top ten clonotypes cover more than 20% of the sample.

The study tested focal radiation therapy combined with CTLA-4 blockade (ipilimumab) in patients with chemo-refractory metastatic non-small-cell lung cancer. Rearrangement joined TRBV15 to TRBJ1-3; 7 of the junction bases match TRBD1. The material was peripheral blood, obtained from a patient treated with radiotherapy plus ipilimumab. This sequence originates from a human donor with non-small cell lung cancer that progressed on radiotherapy plus ipilimumab. At the DNA level, the sequence is TGTGCCACCAGCAGAGATCGGGGCAGACAGGGATATTTT. Its amino acids are CATSRDRGRQGYF.